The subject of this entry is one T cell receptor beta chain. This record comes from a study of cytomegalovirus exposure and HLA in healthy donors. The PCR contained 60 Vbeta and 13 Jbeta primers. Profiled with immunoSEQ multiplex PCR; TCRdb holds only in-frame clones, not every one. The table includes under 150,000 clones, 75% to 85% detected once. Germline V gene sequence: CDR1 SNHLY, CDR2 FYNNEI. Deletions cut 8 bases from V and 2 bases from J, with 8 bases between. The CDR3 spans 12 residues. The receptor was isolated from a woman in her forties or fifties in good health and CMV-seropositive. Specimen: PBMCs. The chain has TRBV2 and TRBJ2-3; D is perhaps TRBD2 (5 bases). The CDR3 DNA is TGTGCCAGCGAGGGCCTCACAGATACGCAGTATTTT. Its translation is CASEGLTDTQYF.